The source of this TCR beta chain is a study of blood T cell repertoires in COVID-19. Turning to the study itself: Samples of COVID-19 (acute and convalescent) were obtained from the United States, Italy and Spain.

As processed by the authors: Estimation of nucleated cell counts was performed using reference gene primer amplification. Method: immunoSEQ multiplex PCR; TCRdb's copy keeps in-frame clones and lacks some. Clonal size and the V and J genes are those of that table, whereas D and trimming came from the DNA. The table records approximately 380,000 clones, roughly 85% of them present only once. The junction had 11 bases not matched to a gene; V was cut back by 2 bases and J by 2 bases. In germline, CDR1 is MNHEY, CDR2 SMNVEV (reference sequence). The CDR3 contains 18 residues. This chain joins TRBV27 and TRBJ2-3; 9 nucleotides agree with TRBD1. Specimen: peripheral blood. This TCR was recovered from a woman aged 18-29 years with acute or convalescent COVID-19. CDR3 in amino acids: CASSLRGTGLENTDTQYF. The CDR3 DNA is TGTGCCAGCAGTTTAAGGGGGACAGGGTTAGAAAACACAGATACGCAGTATTTT.